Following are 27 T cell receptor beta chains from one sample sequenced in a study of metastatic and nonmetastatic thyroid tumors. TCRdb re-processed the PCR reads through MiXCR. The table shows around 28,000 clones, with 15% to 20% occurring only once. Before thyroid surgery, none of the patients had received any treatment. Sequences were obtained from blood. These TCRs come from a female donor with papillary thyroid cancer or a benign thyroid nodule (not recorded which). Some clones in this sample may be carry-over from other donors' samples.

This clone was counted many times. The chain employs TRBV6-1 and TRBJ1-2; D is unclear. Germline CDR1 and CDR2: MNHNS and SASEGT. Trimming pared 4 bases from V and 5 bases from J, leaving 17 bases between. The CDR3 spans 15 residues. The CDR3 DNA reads TGTGCCAGCAGTGGGTCATGGACGCCTAGTTATGGCTACACCTTC. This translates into CASSGSWTPSYGYTF.

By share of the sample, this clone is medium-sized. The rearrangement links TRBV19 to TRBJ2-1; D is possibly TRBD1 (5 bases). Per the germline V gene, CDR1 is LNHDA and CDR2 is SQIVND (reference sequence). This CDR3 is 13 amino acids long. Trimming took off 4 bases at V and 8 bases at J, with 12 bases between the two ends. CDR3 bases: TGTGCCAGTAGTAGTCATGGGGCCCATGAGCAGTTCTTC. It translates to CASSSHGAHEQFF.

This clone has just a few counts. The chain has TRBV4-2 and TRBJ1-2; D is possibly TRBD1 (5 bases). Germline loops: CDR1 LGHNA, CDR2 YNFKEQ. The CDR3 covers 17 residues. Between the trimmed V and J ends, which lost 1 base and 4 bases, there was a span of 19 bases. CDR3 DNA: TGTGCCAGCAGCCAAGGCGGGTATGCGGGGGTCGGCTATGGCTACACCTTC. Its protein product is CASSQGGYAGVGYGYTF.

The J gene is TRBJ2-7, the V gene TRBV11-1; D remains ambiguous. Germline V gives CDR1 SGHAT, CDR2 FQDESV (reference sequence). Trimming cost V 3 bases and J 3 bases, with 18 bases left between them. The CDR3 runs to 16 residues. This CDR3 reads CASSFPPPVRYYEQYF. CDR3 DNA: TGTGCCAGCAGCTTCCCCCCCCCGGTGAGATACTACGAGCAGTACTTC.

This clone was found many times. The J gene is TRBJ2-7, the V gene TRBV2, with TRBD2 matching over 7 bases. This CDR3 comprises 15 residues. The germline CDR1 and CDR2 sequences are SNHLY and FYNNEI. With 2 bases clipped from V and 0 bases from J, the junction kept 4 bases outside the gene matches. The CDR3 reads CASSERSGNSYEQYF. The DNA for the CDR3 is TGTGCCAGCAGTGAAAGGAGCGGGAACTCCTACGAGCAGTACTTC.

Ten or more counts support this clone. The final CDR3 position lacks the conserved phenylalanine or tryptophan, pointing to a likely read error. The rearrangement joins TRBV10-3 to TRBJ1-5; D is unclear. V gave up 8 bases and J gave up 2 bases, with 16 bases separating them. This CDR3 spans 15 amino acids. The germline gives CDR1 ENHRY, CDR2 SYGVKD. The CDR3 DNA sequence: TGTGCCATCGCAGGCTCGAGCGAGGGCAATCAGCCCCAGCATCTT. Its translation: CAIAGSSEGNQPQHL.

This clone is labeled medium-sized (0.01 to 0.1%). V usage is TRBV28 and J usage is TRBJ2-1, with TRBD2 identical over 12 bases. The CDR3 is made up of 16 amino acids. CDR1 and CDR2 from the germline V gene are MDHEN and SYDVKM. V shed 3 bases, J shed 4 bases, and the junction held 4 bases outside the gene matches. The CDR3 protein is CASSFVGLAGYNEQFF. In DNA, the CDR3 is TGTGCCAGCAGTTTCGTCGGACTAGCGGGATACAATGAGCAGTTCTTC. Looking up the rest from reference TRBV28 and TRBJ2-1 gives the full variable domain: DVKVTQSSRYLVKRTGEKVFLECVQDMDHENMFWYRQDPGLGLRLIYFSYDVKMKEKGDIPEGYSVSREKKERFSLILESASTNQTSMYLCASSFVGLAGYNEQFFGPGTRLTVL.

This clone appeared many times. CDR3: CASSPSSGSGETQYF. As DNA, the CDR3 is TGTGCCAGCTCACCATCTAGCGGGAGTGGAGAGACCCAGTACTTC. The V call is TRBV18, the J call TRBJ2-5; 10 nucleotides line up with TRBD2. The CDR3 has 15 residues. V lost 2 bases to trimming and J lost 4 bases; unmatched junction nucleotides: 4. Germline V gene sequence: CDR1 KGHSH, CDR2 LQKENI.

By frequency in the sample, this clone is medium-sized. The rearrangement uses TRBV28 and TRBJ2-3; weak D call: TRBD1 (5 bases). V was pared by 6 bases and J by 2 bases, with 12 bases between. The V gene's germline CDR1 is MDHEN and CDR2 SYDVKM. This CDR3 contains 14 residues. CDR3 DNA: TGTGCCAGCAGGTGGACAAGCTCCACAGATACGCAGTATTTT. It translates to CASRWTSSTDTQYF. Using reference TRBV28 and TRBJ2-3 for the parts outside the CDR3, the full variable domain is DVKVTQSSRYLVKRTGEKVFLECVQDMDHENMFWYRQDPGLGLRLIYFSYDVKMKEKGDIPEGYSVSREKKERFSLILESASTNQTSMYLCASRWTSSTDTQYFGPGTRLTVL.

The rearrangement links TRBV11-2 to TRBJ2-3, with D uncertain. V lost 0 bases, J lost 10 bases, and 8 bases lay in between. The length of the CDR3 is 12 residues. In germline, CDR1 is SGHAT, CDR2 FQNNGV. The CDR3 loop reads CASSLDRWPQYF. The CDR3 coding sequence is TGTGCCAGCAGCTTAGACAGGTGGCCGCAGTATTTT.

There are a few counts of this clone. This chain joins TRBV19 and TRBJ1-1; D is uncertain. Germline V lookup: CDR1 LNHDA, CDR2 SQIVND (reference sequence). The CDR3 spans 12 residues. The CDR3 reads CATEGWNTEAFF. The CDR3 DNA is TGTGCTACCGAAGGTTGGAACACTGAAGCTTTCTTT.

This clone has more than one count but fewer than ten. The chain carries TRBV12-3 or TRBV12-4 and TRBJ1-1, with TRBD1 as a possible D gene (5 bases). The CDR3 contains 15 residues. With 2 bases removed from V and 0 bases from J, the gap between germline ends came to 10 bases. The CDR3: CASSLLGEMNTEAFF. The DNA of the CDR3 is TGTGCCAGCAGTTTATTAGGGGAAATGAACACTGAAGCTTTCTTT.

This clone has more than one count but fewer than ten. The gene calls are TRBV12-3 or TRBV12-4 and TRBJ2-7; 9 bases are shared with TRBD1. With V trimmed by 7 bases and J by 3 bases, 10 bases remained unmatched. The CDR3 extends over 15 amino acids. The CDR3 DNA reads TGTGCCAGCATCAACCCCGAGACAGGGGGCTACGAGCAGTACTTC. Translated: CASINPETGGYEQYF.

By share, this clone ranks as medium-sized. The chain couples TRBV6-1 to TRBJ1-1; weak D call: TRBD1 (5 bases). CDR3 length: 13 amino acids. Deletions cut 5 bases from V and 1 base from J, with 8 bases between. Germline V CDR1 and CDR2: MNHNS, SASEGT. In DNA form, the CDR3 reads TGTGCCAGCAGTAAGACAGAGAACACTGAAGCTTTCTTT. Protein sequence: CASSKTENTEAFF.

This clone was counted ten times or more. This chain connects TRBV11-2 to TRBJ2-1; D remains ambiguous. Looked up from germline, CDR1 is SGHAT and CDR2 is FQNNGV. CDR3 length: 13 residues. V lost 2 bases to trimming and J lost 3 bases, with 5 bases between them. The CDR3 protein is CASSLTNYNEQFF. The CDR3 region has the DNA TGTGCCAGCAGCTTAACTAACTACAATGAGCAGTTCTTC.

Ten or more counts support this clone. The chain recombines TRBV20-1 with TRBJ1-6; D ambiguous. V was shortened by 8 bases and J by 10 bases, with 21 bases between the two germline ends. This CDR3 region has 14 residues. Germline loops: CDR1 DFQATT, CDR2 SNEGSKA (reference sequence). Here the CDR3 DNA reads TGCAGTCCCCAACCTTTGGAGGGTGACTCACCCCTCCACTTT. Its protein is CSPQPLEGDSPLHF.

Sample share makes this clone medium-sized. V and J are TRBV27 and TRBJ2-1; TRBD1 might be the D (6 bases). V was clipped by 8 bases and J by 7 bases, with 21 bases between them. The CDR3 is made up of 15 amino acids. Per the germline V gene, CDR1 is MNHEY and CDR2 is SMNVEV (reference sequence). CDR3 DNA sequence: TGTGCCAGCCGTACCCCTGGGCAGGGGAGAAATGAGCAGTTCTTC. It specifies CASRTPGQGRNEQFF.

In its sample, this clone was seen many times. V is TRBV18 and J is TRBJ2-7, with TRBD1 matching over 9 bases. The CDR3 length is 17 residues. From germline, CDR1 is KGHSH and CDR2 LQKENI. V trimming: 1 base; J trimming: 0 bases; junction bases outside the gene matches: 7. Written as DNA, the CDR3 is TGTGCCAGCTCACCACAGGGAGGACAGGGGAGCTCCTACGAGCAGTACTTC. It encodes CASSPQGGQGSSYEQYF.

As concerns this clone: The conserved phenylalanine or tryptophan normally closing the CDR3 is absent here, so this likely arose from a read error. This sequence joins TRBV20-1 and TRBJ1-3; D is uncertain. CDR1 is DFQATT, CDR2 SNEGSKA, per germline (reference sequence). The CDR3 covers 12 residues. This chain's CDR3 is CSARGPGNNIYL. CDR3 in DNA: TGCAGTGCTAGAGGCCCCGGAAACAACATATATTTG.

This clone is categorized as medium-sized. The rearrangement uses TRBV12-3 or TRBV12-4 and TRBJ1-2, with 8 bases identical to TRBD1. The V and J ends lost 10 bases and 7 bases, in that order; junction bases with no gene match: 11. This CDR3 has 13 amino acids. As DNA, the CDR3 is TGTGCCATCAGCCGGGACAGGAAGGGTGGCTACACCTTC. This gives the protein CAISRDRKGGYTF.

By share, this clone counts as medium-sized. CDR3 residues: CASSPRDQETQYF. CDR3 in DNA: TGTGCCAGCAGTCCCCGGGACCAAGAGACCCAGTACTTC. The V and J genes are TRBV27 and TRBJ2-5, with D hard to call. The CDR3 loop spans 13 amino acids. CDR1 MNHEY and CDR2 SMNVEV come from the germline V gene (reference sequence). V lost 5 bases to trimming and J lost 0 bases, with 7 bases between them.

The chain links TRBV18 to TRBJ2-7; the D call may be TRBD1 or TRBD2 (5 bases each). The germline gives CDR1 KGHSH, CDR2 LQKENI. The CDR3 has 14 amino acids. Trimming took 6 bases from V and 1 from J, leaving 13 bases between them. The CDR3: CASSLGDLSYEQYF. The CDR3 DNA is TGTGCCAGCTCTTTGGGGGACCTATCCTACGAGCAGTACTTC.

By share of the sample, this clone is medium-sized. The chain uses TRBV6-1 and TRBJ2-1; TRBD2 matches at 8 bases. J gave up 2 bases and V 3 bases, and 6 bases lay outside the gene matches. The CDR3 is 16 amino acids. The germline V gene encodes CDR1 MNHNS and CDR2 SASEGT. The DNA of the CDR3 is TGTGCCAGCAGTGACCGAGCGGGAGTAACCTACAATGAGCAGTTCTTC. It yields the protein CASSDRAGVTYNEQFF.

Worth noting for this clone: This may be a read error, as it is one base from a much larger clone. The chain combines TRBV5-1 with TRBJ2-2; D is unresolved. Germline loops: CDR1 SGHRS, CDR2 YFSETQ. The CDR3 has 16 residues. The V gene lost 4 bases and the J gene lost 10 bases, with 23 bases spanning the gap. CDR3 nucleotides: TGCGCCAGCAGCCTGGATGAGGCGGAGCACCCCGCGGAGCTGTTTTTT. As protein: CASSLDEAEHPAELFF.

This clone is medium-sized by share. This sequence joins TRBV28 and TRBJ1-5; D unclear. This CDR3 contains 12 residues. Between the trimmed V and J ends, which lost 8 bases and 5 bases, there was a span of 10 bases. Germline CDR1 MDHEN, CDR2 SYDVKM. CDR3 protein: CASATGDQPQHF. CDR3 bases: TGTGCCAGCGCAACCGGGGATCAGCCCCAGCATTTT.

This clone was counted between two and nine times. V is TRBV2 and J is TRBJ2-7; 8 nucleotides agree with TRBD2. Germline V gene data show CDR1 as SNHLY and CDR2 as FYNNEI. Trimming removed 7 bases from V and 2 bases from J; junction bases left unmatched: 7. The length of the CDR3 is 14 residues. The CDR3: CASMPPGGPYEQYF. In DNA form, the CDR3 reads TGTGCCAGCATGCCTCCGGGAGGGCCCTACGAGCAGTACTTC.

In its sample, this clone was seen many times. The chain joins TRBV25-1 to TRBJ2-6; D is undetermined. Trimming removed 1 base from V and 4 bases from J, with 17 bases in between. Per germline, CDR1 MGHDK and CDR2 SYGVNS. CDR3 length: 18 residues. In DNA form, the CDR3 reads TGTGCCAGCAGTGAATCTGCAGGCCGATCGAGGGGGGCCAACGTCCTGACTTTC. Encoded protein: CASSESAGRSRGANVLTF.